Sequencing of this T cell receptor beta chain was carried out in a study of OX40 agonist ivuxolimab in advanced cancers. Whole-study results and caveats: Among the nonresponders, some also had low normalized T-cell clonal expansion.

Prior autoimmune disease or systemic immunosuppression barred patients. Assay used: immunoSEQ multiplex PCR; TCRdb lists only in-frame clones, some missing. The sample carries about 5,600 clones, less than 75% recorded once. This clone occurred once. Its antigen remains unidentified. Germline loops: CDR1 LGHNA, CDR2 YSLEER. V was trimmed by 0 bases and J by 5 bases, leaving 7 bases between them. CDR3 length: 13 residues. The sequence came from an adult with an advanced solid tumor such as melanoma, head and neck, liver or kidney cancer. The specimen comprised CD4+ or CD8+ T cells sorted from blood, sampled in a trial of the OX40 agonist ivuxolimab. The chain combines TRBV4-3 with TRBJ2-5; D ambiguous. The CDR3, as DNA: TGCGCCAGCAGCCAAGAGGGTTGGGAGACCCAGTACTTC. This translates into CASSQEGWETQYF.